This T cell receptor (beta chain) was recorded in a study of siplizumab effects on memory and regulatory T cells. Whole-study findings and limits: Confirmatory evidence of suppressive function in proliferating siplizumab-culture Tregs was not obtained. Roughly 75-95% of proliferating CD4+ or CD8+ clones lacked a naive or memory phenotype that could be assigned. The study found naive T cells seemingly more diverse than memory cells and seemingly major alloresponse contributors.

Per sample, approximately 10^5 TCR templates underwent assay. The protocol was immunoSEQ multiplex PCR, while the TCRdb copy is restricted to in-frame clones and leaves out a portion. Of roughly 100,000 clones listed, more than 85% were seen once; the top ten hold about 0.34%. This CDR3 is 17 amino acids long. V was cut by 3 bases and J by 0 bases, with 18 bases left in between. CDR1 and CDR2 (germline): LNHDA, SQIVND (reference sequence). A word on this clone: The antigen is not known.

J is TRBJ2-7 and V is TRBV19; tentative D call: TRBD2 (6 bases). This clonotype was obtained from a human donor in good health. The sequencing input was CD4+ T cells sorted from blood. The CDR3 sequence: CASSISSASANSYEQYF. The CDR3, as DNA: TGTGCCAGTAGTATTTCCTCGGCTAGCGCGAACTCCTACGAGCAGTACTTC.